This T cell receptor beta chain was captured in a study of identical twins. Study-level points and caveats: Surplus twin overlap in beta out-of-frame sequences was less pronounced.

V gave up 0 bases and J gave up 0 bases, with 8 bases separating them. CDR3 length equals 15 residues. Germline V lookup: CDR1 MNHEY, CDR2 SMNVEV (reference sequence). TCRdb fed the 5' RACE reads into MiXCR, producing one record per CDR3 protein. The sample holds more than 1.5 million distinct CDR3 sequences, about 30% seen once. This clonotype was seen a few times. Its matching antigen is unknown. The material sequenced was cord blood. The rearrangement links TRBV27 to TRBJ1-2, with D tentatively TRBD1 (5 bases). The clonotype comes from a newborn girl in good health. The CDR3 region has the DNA TGTGCCAGCAGTTTATCGGGACCCTCTAACTATGGCTACACCTTC. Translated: CASSLSGPSNYGYTF.